A single sample gave rise to the 31 T cell receptor beta chains below, sequenced in a study of T cells in Graves' hyperthyroidism and ophthalmopathy (dated by TCRdb to the late 2010s). Libraries were built with multiplex PCR. The sequencer was an Illumina HiSeq 2000. TCR beta CDR3 regions were amplified from RNA transcripts. A first-round RT-PCR of the TCR CDR3 used the HTBI primer set with the Qiagen OneStep RT-PCR kit. TCRdb ran its own pipeline on the public reads, namely fastp trimming at Q25 and MiXCR clone calling, and kept in-frame beta chains. All rows with the same CDR3 protein become a single entry with the most common DNA and genes. The sample table shows more than 300,000 distinct CDR3 sequences, and roughly 13% are seen once. The top ten clonotypes cover 9% to 9.5% of the sample. Input material: blood. These receptors were taken from a woman between 18 and 29 years old with Graves' hyperthyroidism.

V is TRBV6-2 or TRBV6-3 and J is TRBJ1-4; 12 bases match TRBD1. CDR3 length: 16 amino acids. CDR1 and CDR2 from the germline V gene are MNHEY and SVGEGT. V shed 11 bases and J 12 bases; nucleotides not matched to a gene: 19. The CDR3 spells CAPGGTGGPDRAELFF. The CDR3 nucleotides read TGTGCCCCCGGGGGGACAGGGGGCCCTGACCGGGCGGAACTGTTTTTT.

The chain combines TRBV28 with TRBJ2-7, with 10 bases that match TRBD1. The V gene end was trimmed by 6 bases and the J gene end by 3 bases; junction bases not matched to a gene: 8. The CDR3 has 15 residues. CDR1 is MDHEN, CDR2 SYDVKM, per germline. As DNA, the CDR3 is TGTGCCAGCAGATTTGACAGGGGGCCATACTACGAGCAGTACTTC. This gives the protein CASRFDRGPYYEQYF.

This clonotype was detected ten times or more. V is TRBV15 and J is TRBJ1-5; possibly TRBD1 for D (6 bases). There are 17 residues in the CDR3. Germline loops: CDR1 LNHNV, CDR2 YYDKDF (reference sequence). V lost 0 bases, J lost 0 bases, and 12 bases lay in between. The CDR3 sequence: CATSRDLRGSSNQPQHF. In DNA form, the CDR3 reads TGTGCCACCAGCAGAGATCTTAGGGGGAGTAGCAATCAGCCCCAGCATTTT.

This clonotype was recorded at least ten times. The J gene is TRBJ2-2, the V gene TRBV12-3 or TRBV12-4, with 9 bases fitting TRBD1. CDR3 length: 14 residues. The J segment lost 5 bases and the V segment lost 6 bases, leaving 4 bases of the junction unmatched. The CDR3 reads CASSLGQGTGELFF. The CDR3 DNA is TGTGCCAGCAGCCTGGGACAGGGAACCGGGGAGCTGTTTTTT.

The rearrangement links TRBV29-1 to TRBJ2-3; 9 positions agree with TRBD2. The CDR3 totals 15 residues. Germline V gives CDR1 SQVTM, CDR2 ANQGSEA. V lost 6 bases to trimming and J lost 1 base; unmatched junction nucleotides: 8. The CDR3 DNA sequence: TGCAGCGTAAGCCCAGCGGGGGGCGGCACAGATACGCAGTATTTT. Encoded protein: CSVSPAGGGTDTQYF.

The rearrangement joins TRBV10-1 to TRBJ2-5, with 7 nucleotides matching TRBD2. V lost 1 base, J lost 7 bases, and 6 bases stayed unmatched. CDR1 is WNHNN, CDR2 SYGVQD, per germline (reference sequence). The CDR3 is 14 amino acids. The CDR3 reads CASSEFTSDGTQYF. CDR3 nucleotide sequence: TGCGCCAGCAGTGAGTTTACTAGCGATGGGACCCAGTACTTC.

V gene TRBV7-8 combines with J gene TRBJ2-6; D is unresolved. CDR1 SGHVS and CDR2 FQNEAQ come from the germline V gene. This CDR3 comprises 18 residues. V was clipped by 1 base and J by 1 base, with 14 bases between them. The CDR3, as DNA: TGTGCCAGCAGCTTAGTCCCCATCGGTCAATCTGGGGCCAACGTCCTGACTTTC. As protein: CASSLVPIGQSGANVLTF.

V is TRBV7-8 and J is TRBJ2-3, with TRBD2 matching 8 bases. This CDR3 contains 15 residues. The V gene's germline CDR1 is SGHVS and CDR2 FQNEAQ. The V and J ends lost 5 bases and 3 bases, in that order; junction bases with no gene match: 7. CDR3 sequence (DNA): TGTGCCAGCAGCGTTAGCGGGATAGGGACAGATACGCAGTATTTT. Translation gives CASSVSGIGTDTQYF. Complete variable domain (other parts from reference TRBV7-8 and TRBJ2-3): GAGVSQSPRYKVAKRGQDVALRCDPISGHVSLFWYQQALGQGPEFLTYFQNEAQLDKSGLPSDRFFAERPEGSVSTLKIQRTQQEDSAVYLCASSVSGIGTDTQYFGPGTRLTVL.

In this sample, this clonotype turned up many times. The rearrangement uses TRBV7-6 and TRBJ1-6; D perhaps matches TRBD1 (6 bases). Germline CDR1 is SGHVS and CDR2 is FNYEAQ. This CDR3 has 15 residues. Trimming pared 5 bases from V and 7 bases from J, leaving 15 bases between. Here the CDR3 reads CASSLGTGNNSPLHF. Here the CDR3 DNA reads TGTGCCAGCAGCCTAGGCACAGGGAACAATTCACCCCTCCACTTT.

This clonotype was seen ten or more times. The rearrangement links TRBV7-3 to TRBJ2-3; 9 bases align to TRBD2. The V segment lost 2 bases and the J segment 2 bases; nucleotides outside the gene matches: 14. From germline, CDR1 is SGHTA and CDR2 FQGTGA. This CDR3 spans 19 amino acids. The CDR3 protein is CASSLRSKTTSGYTDTQYF. The CDR3 nucleotides read TGTGCCAGCAGCTTACGCTCCAAAACGACTAGCGGATACACAGATACGCAGTATTTT.

In this sample, this clonotype turned up many times. The chain is built from TRBV20-1 and TRBJ1-5; TRBD1 matches 7 bases. The CDR3 totals 15 residues. From germline, CDR1 is DFQATT and CDR2 SNEGSKA (reference sequence). V lost 0 bases to trimming and J lost 6 bases; unmatched junction nucleotides: 8. CDR3 amino acids: CSARDLKGGFQPQHF. The CDR3 DNA follows: TGCAGTGCTAGAGATCTCAAAGGGGGCTTTCAGCCCCAGCATTTT.

This clonotype was found many times. The CDR3 nucleotides read TGTGCCAGCAAGGACAGCAACTCTGGAAACACCATATATTTT. Translating gives CASKDSNSGNTIYF. V and J are TRBV12-3 or TRBV12-4 and TRBJ1-3, with D possibly matching TRBD1 (6 bases). This CDR3 spans 14 amino acids. The ends were cut back, 7 bases at V and 0 bases at J, with 10 bases in the middle.

J is TRBJ2-4 and V is TRBV29-1; the D is unclear. Germline assignment: CDR1 SQVTM and CDR2 ANQGSEA. Trimming removed 7 bases from V and 7 bases from J, with 11 bases in between. CDR3 length: 11 amino acids. CDR3 region: CSAPEANIQYF. CDR3 in DNA: TGCAGCGCCCCAGAGGCGAACATTCAGTACTTC.

This clonotype was recorded at least ten times. The V and J genes are TRBV7-6 and TRBJ2-2, with 8 nucleotides matching TRBD2. CDR1 and CDR2 (germline): SGHVS, FNYEAQ. The J segment lost 4 bases and the V segment lost 1 base, leaving 2 bases of the junction unmatched. The CDR3 runs to 15 residues. The chain's CDR3 is CASSLVREGTGELFF. As DNA, the CDR3 is TGTGCCAGCAGCTTAGTACGGGAGGGCACCGGGGAGCTGTTTTTT.

This clonotype has a count of ten or more. The V call is TRBV6-1, the J call TRBJ1-5; D not certain. The CDR3 loop spans 14 amino acids. Germline-derived CDR1 and CDR2 are MNHNS and SASEGT. V was trimmed by 6 bases and J by 0 bases, leaving 9 bases between them. CDR3 residues: CASRPEYSNQPQHF. The CDR3 DNA reads TGTGCCAGCAGACCCGAGTATAGCAATCAGCCCCAGCATTTT.

About this clonotype: A single base separates this from a much larger clone, so it may be a read error. The V gene is TRBV5-5, the J gene TRBJ2-3, with D tentatively TRBD1 (5 bases). From germline, CDR1 is SGHKS and CDR2 YYEKEE (reference sequence). This CDR3 is built from 14 residues. The ends were cut back, 4 bases at V and 4 bases at J, with 13 bases in the middle. CDR3 bases: TGTGCCAGCAGCCAAGGTCTACAGGCAGATACGCAGTATTTT. It encodes CASSQGLQADTQYF.

This clonotype was observed many times. The V and J genes are TRBV30 and TRBJ1-2; tentatively, D is TRBD1 (5 bases). This CDR3 comprises 15 residues. V dropped 3 bases and J dropped 4 bases, with 18 bases sitting between them. Germline V gives CDR1 GTSNPN, CDR2 SVGIG (reference sequence). The CDR3 DNA sequence: TGTGCCTGGAGCCGGCGGGCACAGGAATTCTATGGCTACACCTTC. Encoded protein: CAWSRRAQEFYGYTF.

Details on this clonotype: It may be a read error: a sequence one base away is much more abundant. The CDR3 region is CASSSSLLTYSGNQPLHF. The CDR3 DNA is TGTGCCAGCAGTTCCAGCCTCTTAACCTATAGCGGCAATCAGCCCCTGCATTTT. This chain links TRBV28 with TRBJ1-5; D unresolved. CDR3 size: 18 residues. The germline V gene has CDR1 MDHEN and CDR2 SYDVKM.

This chain joins TRBV6-2 or TRBV6-3 and TRBJ1-3, with a possible D match to TRBD1 (5 bases). CDR1 is MNHEY, CDR2 SVGEGT, per germline. V was trimmed by 8 bases and J by 4 bases, leaving 15 bases between them. The CDR3 has 14 amino acids. This CDR3 reads CASFWRRDGNTIYF. The CDR3 DNA reads TGTGCCAGCTTTTGGAGGAGGGACGGAAACACCATATATTTT.

The chain is built from TRBV19 and TRBJ1-2; a weak D match, TRBD1 (6 bases). The germline CDR1 and CDR2 sequences are LNHDA and SQIVND (reference sequence). The V and J ends lost 7 bases and 3 bases respectively, with 21 bases between them. CDR3 length: 16 amino acids. The CDR3 DNA sequence: TGTGCCAGTACCCCGGACAGCTCCGACGGGGACTATGGCTACACCTTC. It is translated as CASTPDSSDGDYGYTF.

This clonotype was counted ten times or more. This chain connects TRBV12-3 or TRBV12-4 to TRBJ1-2; D uncertain. CDR3 length: 14 residues. V lost 5 bases, J lost 2 bases, and 12 bases lay in between. The CDR3 sequence: CASSLQDGNYGYTF. The CDR3 DNA follows: TGTGCCAGCAGTCTTCAGGACGGGAACTATGGCTACACCTTC.

This clonotype came up many times. This chain connects TRBV18 to TRBJ1-1, with a weak D call TRBD1 (5 bases). The V gene's germline CDR1 is KGHSH and CDR2 LQKENI. This CDR3 is built from 13 residues. Trimming shortened V by 10 bases and J by 1 base, and 13 bases separated the two germline ends. CDR3 amino acids: CATSTGQNTEAFF. Here the CDR3 DNA reads TGTGCCACCTCTACGGGGCAGAACACTGAAGCTTTCTTT.

This clonotype was counted many times. This chain joins TRBV12-3 or TRBV12-4 and TRBJ1-1, with no clear D. Trimming stripped 5 bases from V and 10 bases from J, with 17 bases between. The CDR3 loop spans 13 amino acids. The CDR3 DNA reads as TGTGCCAGCAGTCCAAGTGGGAGGGTTGGAGCTTTCTTT. It encodes CASSPSGRVGAFF.

This clonotype came up many times. CDR3 protein: CASSSPGEIWQPQHF. The CDR3 DNA is TGTGCCAGCAGTTCTCCAGGGGAAATTTGGCAGCCCCAGCATTTT. The chain combines TRBV28 with TRBJ1-5; D possibly corresponds to TRBD1 (6 bases). V gave up 4 bases and J gave up 7 bases, with 17 bases separating them. This CDR3 is 15 amino acids long. Germline V CDR1 and CDR2: MDHEN, SYDVKM.

The genes are TRBV6-1 and TRBJ2-2, with unresolved D. Trimming left V 5 bases short and J 6 bases short, with 16 bases between. CDR3 length: 15 residues. CDR1 and CDR2 (germline): MNHNS, SASEGT. DNA for the CDR3: TGTGCCAGCAGTAATAACCTCCCGGCGCCCGGGGAGCTGTTTTTT. As protein: CASSNNLPAPGELFF.

The chain recombines TRBV13 with TRBJ2-5, with 7 bases lining up with TRBD2. This CDR3 has 19 residues. CDR1 is PRHDT, CDR2 FYEKMQ, per germline (reference sequence). J gave up 5 bases and V 1 base, and 19 bases lay outside the gene matches. CDR3 coding DNA: TGTGCCAGCAGCTTAGACCCCCGTGGGGGGGGGACCCCCGGGGAGACCCAGTACTTC. This encodes CASSLDPRGGGTPGETQYF.

The gene calls are TRBV7-2 and TRBJ1-6, with D hard to call. V lost 4 bases to trimming and J lost 10 bases, with 11 bases between them. Per germline, CDR1 SGHTA and CDR2 FQGNSA. CDR3 length: 13 residues. DNA for the CDR3: TGTGCCAGCAGCTCCGCACGGGCCTCACCCCTCCACTTT. It yields the protein CASSSARASPLHF.

V is TRBV4-1 and J is TRBJ1-2; 11 nucleotides match TRBD1. Germline lookup yields CDR1 MGHRA and CDR2 YSYEKL. The junction had 5 bases not matched to a gene; V was cut back by 0 bases and J by 8 bases. The CDR3 spans 15 residues. The CDR3 nucleotides read TGCGCCAGCAGCCAAGAGTGGACAGGGGGCAACGGCTACACCTTC. Translation: CASSQEWTGGNGYTF.

The chain carries TRBV4-2 and TRBJ1-6, with a weak D call TRBD1 (5 bases). V lost 0 bases and J 8 bases, leaving 17 bases between the germline ends. CDR1 and CDR2 from the germline V gene are LGHNA and YNFKEQ. The CDR3 is made up of 17 amino acids. The CDR3 loop is CASSQDLVRGIDSPLHF. CDR3 DNA: TGTGCCAGCAGCCAAGATCTGGTGAGGGGAATTGATTCACCCCTCCACTTT.

This clonotype was counted at least ten times. V gene TRBV30 combines with J gene TRBJ1-2; maybe TRBD1 (5 bases). Per the germline V gene, CDR1 is GTSNPN and CDR2 is SVGIG (reference sequence). V was cut by 4 bases and J by 3 bases, with 9 bases left in between. This CDR3 region has 12 residues. DNA of the CDR3: TGTGCCTGGACAGGAGGGGACTATGGCTACACCTTC. Translating gives CAWTGGDYGYTF.

This clonotype was detected ten times or more. The chain recombines TRBV28 with TRBJ2-2; tentatively, D is TRBD1 or TRBD2 (5 bases each). Deletions cut 5 bases from V and 5 bases from J, with 12 bases between. Germline assignment: CDR1 MDHEN and CDR2 SYDVKM. There are 14 residues in the CDR3. The CDR3 nucleotides are TGTGCCAGCAGTGTGCAGGGAGCGACCGGGGAGCTGTTTTTT. As protein: CASSVQGATGELFF.